This T cell receptor beta chain was recovered during a study of blood T cell repertoires in COVID-19. Study-level information: Samples came from the United States, Italy and Spain, spanning acute and convalescent COVID-19. Nucleic acid was either cDNA or gDNA, and it came from T cells, B-cell-depleted T cells, or PBMCs.

Among Cohort 3 donors, those recovered had two negative PCRs, clearance, or symptom resolution. In the study's own analysis: It was from reference gene primer amplification that nucleated cell counts were estimated. Clones were sequenced by immunoSEQ multiplex PCR, and TCRdb holds only the in-frame ones, with some missing. That table is the source of V, J and clone size, and D and trimming were worked out from the DNA. The sample consists of fewer than 200,000 clones, roughly 83% of them appearing once. The V and J ends lost 2 bases and 1 base respectively, with 11 bases between them. CDR3 size: 14 residues. Germline V gene sequence: CDR1 SQVTM, CDR2 ANQGSEA.

The clonotype was recovered from a woman aged 45-60 years who had recovered from COVID-19. The J gene is TRBJ1-1, the V gene TRBV29-1; D remains ambiguous. The sample was PBMCs or T cells enriched from blood (not recorded which). CDR3 nucleotides: TGCAGCGTTGAAATGGCAGCGACGAACACTGAAGCTTTCTTT. This sequence encodes CSVEMAATNTEAFF. Variable domain in full (rest from reference TRBV29-1 and TRBJ1-1): SAVISQKPSRDICQRGTSLTIQCQVDSQVTMMFWYRQQPGQSLTLIATANQGSEATYESGFVIDKFPISRPNLTFSTLTVSNMSPEDSSIYLCSVEMAATNTEAFFGQGTRLTVV.